This T cell receptor beta chain was sequenced for a study of blood T cell repertoires in COVID-19. Study details: In each case, the material was cDNA or gDNA derived from T cells, B-cell-depleted T cells, or PBMCs.

The CDR3 spans 16 residues. V was pared by 1 base and J by 0 bases, with 12 bases between. Germline CDR1 MGHDK, CDR2 SYGVNS. Original processing methods: Amplification with reference gene primers provided the estimates of nucleated cell counts. Libraries were prepared by immunoSEQ multiplex PCR; TCRdb keeps only in-frame clonotypes and omits some of them. Clonal size and the V and J genes are those of that table, whereas D and trimming came from the DNA. Found here are under 250,000 clones, about four fifths of them singletons; the top ten hold roughly 8.7%. The chain recombines TRBV25-1 with TRBJ1-1; D perhaps matches TRBD1 (6 bases). This receptor was taken from a man aged 35-49 years with active or convalescent COVID-19. Sequenced: peripheral blood. DNA for the CDR3: TGTGCCAGCAGTGAATGGGGGGGCAGTCTGAACACTGAAGCTTTCTTT. Translating gives CASSEWGGSLNTEAFF.